This entry describes one TCR beta chain. What it binds is not known. The unexposed donors gave CD4+ T cells in about 2010-2019, prior to COVID-19. CD4+ T cells were isolated from the cells after 10 days of culture. Cells permitting, SARS-CoV-2 S/N and four cold-coronavirus spikes were tested on unexposed-donor CD4+ T cells. Half the medium was replaced with IL-2 medium on days 3 and 7. Germline V gives CDR1 KGHDR, CDR2 SFDVKD. The CDR3 is 13 amino acids. Trimming at V came to 8 bases and at J to 3 bases, leaving 3 bases not matched to a gene. This specimen comes from a study of CD4 T cells in relation to SARS-CoV-2 and coronaviruses. About the study: After less than eleven days of antigen culture, PBMC TCR beta CDR3s were sequenced. Study-wide points: Crossreactive clones expanded significantly less to SARS-CoV-2 than monoreactive clones.

Produced via immunoSEQ multiplex PCR; TCRdb's table is partial and in-frame only. The table lists just under 20,000 clones, roughly 78% of them singletons. The clonotype originates from a human donor in good health. Sequenced input: CD4+ T cells from PBMCs, cultured in vitro. The rearrangement joins TRBV24-1 to TRBJ2-1; 7 bases match TRBD2. As DNA, the CDR3 is TGTGCCACCAAGGCTAGCGGCTACAATGAGCAGTTCTTC. It yields the protein CATKASGYNEQFF.